This T cell receptor (beta chain) was retrieved from a study of T cell changes during pregnancy in multiple sclerosis. The method was immunoSEQ multiplex PCR; TCRdb's version includes in-frame clones alone and lacks a portion of them. The sample lists approximately 48,000 clones, around 94% seen once, with around 5.9% in the top ten. The CDR3 spans 14 residues. Germline lookup yields CDR1 MGHRA and CDR2 YSYEKL. The germline V and J ends were trimmed by 2 bases and 2 bases, with 10 bases remaining between them. This rearrangement joins TRBV4-1 to TRBJ2-7; D may be TRBD2 (5 bases). This sequence was found in a female donor with multiple sclerosis, enrolled in a pregnancy study. The specimen comprised CD8+ T cells from peripheral blood mononuclear cells, sampled before pregnancy. CDR3 sequence reads: CASSQLVGAYEQYF. CDR3 DNA sequence: TGCGCCAGCAGCCAATTAGTCGGGGCCTACGAGCAGTACTTC.